This T cell receptor beta chain originates from a study of cytomegalovirus exposure and HLA in healthy donors. Overall study: Earlier, 150 million to 200 million T cells were analyzed, and more than 100 million unique TCR beta sequences were found among them.

The PCR employed 60 Vbeta primers together with 13 Jbeta primers. Using immunoSEQ multiplex PCR, the repertoire was profiled, and TCRdb retains in-frame clones only, with some absent. Of 150,000 to 200,000 clones listed, 86% are singletons. Per the germline V gene, CDR1 is SEHNR and CDR2 is FQNEAQ (reference sequence). The CDR3 runs to 12 residues. Details on this clone: Mismatch with germline at one junction end may stem from a read error.

Sequencing was done on a sample of PBMCs. The chain employs TRBV7-9 and TRBJ1-4, with D possibly being TRBD1 (6 bases). The TCR comes from a woman under 30 in good health and CMV-seronegative. This CDR3 is CSSSPFRGRLFF. CDR3 nucleotide sequence: TGTTCCAGCAGCCCTTTCAGGGGTAGACTGTTTTTT.